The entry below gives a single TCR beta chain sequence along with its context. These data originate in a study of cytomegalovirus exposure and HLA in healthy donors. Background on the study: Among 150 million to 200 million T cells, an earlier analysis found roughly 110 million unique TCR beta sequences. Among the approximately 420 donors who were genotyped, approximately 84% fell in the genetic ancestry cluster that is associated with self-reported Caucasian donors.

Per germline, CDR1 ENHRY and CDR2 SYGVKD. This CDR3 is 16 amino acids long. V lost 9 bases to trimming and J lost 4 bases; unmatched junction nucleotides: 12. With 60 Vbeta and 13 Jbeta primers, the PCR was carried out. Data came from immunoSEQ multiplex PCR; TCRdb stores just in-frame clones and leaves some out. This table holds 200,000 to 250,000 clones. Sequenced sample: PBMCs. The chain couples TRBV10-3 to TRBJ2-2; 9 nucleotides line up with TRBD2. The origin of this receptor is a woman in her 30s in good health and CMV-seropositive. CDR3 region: CAILLAGGPGTGELFF. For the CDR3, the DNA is TGTGCCATTTTATTGGCGGGAGGGCCGGGCACCGGGGAGCTGTTTTTT.